A selection of T cell receptor beta chains follows, all from one sample in a study of breast tumors, draining lymph nodes, adjacent tissues. TCRdb processed the multiplex PCR reads anew with MiXCR; each CDR3 protein has one entry. There are about 110,000 distinct CDR3 sequences in the sample; less than 40% occur only once, and approximately 5.4% lies in the top ten. Sequencing input: axillary lymph node tissue. The receptors originated from a female donor with breast cancer. Some clones in this sample may be carry-over from other donors' samples. Each CDR3 is given without its conserved first and last residue.

CDR3 length	V gene	J gene	CDR3 protein
12	TRBV10-2	TRBJ1-1	ASSARVGETEAF
12	TRBV7-7	TRBJ2-3	ASSLGLGTDTQY
11	TRBV7-2	TRBJ2-2	ASSYRVAGELF
12	TRBV20-1	TRBJ1-2	SPIGQGIVYGYT
9	TRBV7-9	TRBJ1-2	ASSLARGTA
12	TRBV11-3	TRBJ2-7	ASSARAGGSEQY
12	TRBV6-1	TRBJ2-7	ASSERQVAYEQY
13	TRBV14	TRBJ2-7	ASSQYRARGYEQY
11	TRBV10-3	TRBJ1-5	AISEGGRQPQH
12	TRBV6-4	TRBJ2-1	ASSDNTGYNERF
13	TRBV11-1	TRBJ1-6	ASSPESNYNSPLH
9	TRBV2	TRBJ2-7	ASRIEYEQY
13	TRBV9	TRBJ2-2	ASSVASGNTGELF
13	TRBV6-1	TRBJ2-6	ASKTGSSGANVLA
13	TRBV11-1	TRBJ2-1	ASSYSGSEYNEQF
14	TRBV7-9	TRBJ2-3	ASSLGGQGVADTQY
11	TRBV20-1	TRBJ2-1	SAQAGAYNGQF
13	TRBV30	TRBJ2-1	AWSYRGNSYNEQF
11	TRBV5-4	TRBJ2-7	ASSPQDSYEQY
11	TRBV12-5	TRBJ2-7	ASERSGNDEQY
16	TRBV24-1	TRBJ2-2	ATSDAPGTGVNTGELF
10	TRBV20-1	TRBJ1-2	SARRDNYGST
11	TRBV20-1	TRBJ2-6	SARKRGAYVLT
13	TRBV20-1	TRBJ2-3	SARPDPGVTDAQY
12	TRBV10-2	TRBJ1-4	ASNGDRGNEKLF
14	TRBV9	TRBJ2-5	ASSVGGLWGEETQY
11	TRBV20-1	TRBJ1-6	SARVGGGTPLH
12	TRBV28	TRBJ1-2	ASSIPGQLYGYT
13	TRBV13	TRBJ2-3	ASSLRSWGPDTQY
11	TRBV29-1	TRBJ1-5	SVVSGWNQPQH
11	TRBV7-3	TRBJ2-2	ASSTFYTGELF
16	TRBV9	TRBJ1-2	ASSGMTQGIAAAYGYT
11	TRBV29-1	TRBJ2-2	SVYLGNTGELF
10	TRBV2	TRBJ2-7	ASRLQGYEQY
18	TRBV6-2/TRBV6-3	TRBJ2-1	ASSYTLVPPLRRGYNEQF
10	TRBV6-5	TRBJ1-1	ASRPRGAEAF
13	TRBV20-1	TRBJ2-2	SANRGGSWTGELF
10	TRBV6-1	TRBJ2-7	ASRISGAEQY
11	TRBV7-3	TRBJ1-1	ASSLDRDTEAF
11	TRBV12-3/TRBV12-4	TRBJ1-5	ASSLSEDQPQH
10	TRBV2	TRBJ1-4	AGSERNEKLF
9	TRBV29-1	TRBJ1-2	SVAGGDGYT